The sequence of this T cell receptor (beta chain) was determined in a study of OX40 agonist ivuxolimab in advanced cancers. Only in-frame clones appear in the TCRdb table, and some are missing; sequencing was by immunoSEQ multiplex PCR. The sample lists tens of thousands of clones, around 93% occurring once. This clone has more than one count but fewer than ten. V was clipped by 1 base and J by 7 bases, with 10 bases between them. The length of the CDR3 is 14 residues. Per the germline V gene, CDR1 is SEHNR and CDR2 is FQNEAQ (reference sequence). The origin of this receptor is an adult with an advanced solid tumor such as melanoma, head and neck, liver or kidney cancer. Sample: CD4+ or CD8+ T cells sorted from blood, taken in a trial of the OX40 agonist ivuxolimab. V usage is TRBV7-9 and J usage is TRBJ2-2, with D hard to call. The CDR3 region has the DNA TGTGCCAGCAGCTTAGGCGCGGCCGACGGGGAGCTGTTTTTT. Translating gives CASSLGAADGELFF. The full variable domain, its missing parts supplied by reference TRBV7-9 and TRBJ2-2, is DTGVSQNPRHKITKRGQNVTFRCDPISEHNRLYWYRQTLGQGPEFLTYFQNEAQLEKSRLLSDRFSAERPKGSFSTLEIQRTEQGDSAMYLCASSLGAADGELFFGEGSRLTVL.